The present T cell receptor beta chain was sequenced within a study of monozygotic twins with inflammatory bowel disease. The UMIs carried a 6-nucleotide sample barcode, and they were added by template switching. TCRdb reprocessed the 5' RACE reads and reports one entry per CDR3 protein, with no DNA. Its table lists 200,000 to 250,000 distinct CDR3 sequences. With no T cell sorting beforehand, total RNA was isolated from whole blood. Findings of the study overall: Healthy twins showed more clonotype sharing with others than IBD patients, especially patients with disease activity. Added variability in patient repertoires may stem from differing immunosuppressive treatments.

CDR3 size: 16 residues. A word on this clonotype: What it binds is not known.

Sample: blood. The source is a human donor with ulcerative colitis or Crohn's disease, or a healthy co-twin of an affected twin (not recorded which). The genes are TRBV12-3 or TRBV12-4 and TRBJ1-2. CDR3: CASSLVGQVGNYGYTF.